The clone carrying this T cell receptor (beta chain) was recorded a few times. Its antigen is undetermined. Using its own MiXCR run on the 5' RACE reads, TCRdb lists one record per CDR3 protein. This repertoire shows 5,000 to 6,500 distinct CDR3 sequences, roughly three fifths found once; its top ten account for under 5%. General study points: The larger cohort examined one V-J beta rearrangement, not whole repertoires.

The CDR3 length is 15 residues. Germline CDR1 is SGDLS and CDR2 is YYNGEE. Trimming removed 5 bases from V and 3 bases from J, with 16 bases in between. This clonotype was obtained from a female donor with breast cancer. The rearrangement uses TRBV9 and TRBJ2-3; D call uncertain. The sequencing input was tumor-infiltrating memory CD4+ T cells sorted from the breast tumor. Noted subset: memory CD4+ T cells, CD4+CD45RO+CD25-. CDR3 bases: TGTGCCAGCAGTCATAGCCCGGCCCGAACAGATACGCAGTATTTT. Amino acids: CASSHSPARTDTQYF. The whole variable domain, remainder taken from reference TRBV9 and TRBJ2-3, is DSGVTQTPKHLITATGQRVTLRCSPRSGDLSVYWYQQSLDQGLQFLIQYYNGEERAKGNILERFSAQQFPDLHSELNLSSLELGDSALYFCASSHSPARTDTQYFGPGTRLTVL.